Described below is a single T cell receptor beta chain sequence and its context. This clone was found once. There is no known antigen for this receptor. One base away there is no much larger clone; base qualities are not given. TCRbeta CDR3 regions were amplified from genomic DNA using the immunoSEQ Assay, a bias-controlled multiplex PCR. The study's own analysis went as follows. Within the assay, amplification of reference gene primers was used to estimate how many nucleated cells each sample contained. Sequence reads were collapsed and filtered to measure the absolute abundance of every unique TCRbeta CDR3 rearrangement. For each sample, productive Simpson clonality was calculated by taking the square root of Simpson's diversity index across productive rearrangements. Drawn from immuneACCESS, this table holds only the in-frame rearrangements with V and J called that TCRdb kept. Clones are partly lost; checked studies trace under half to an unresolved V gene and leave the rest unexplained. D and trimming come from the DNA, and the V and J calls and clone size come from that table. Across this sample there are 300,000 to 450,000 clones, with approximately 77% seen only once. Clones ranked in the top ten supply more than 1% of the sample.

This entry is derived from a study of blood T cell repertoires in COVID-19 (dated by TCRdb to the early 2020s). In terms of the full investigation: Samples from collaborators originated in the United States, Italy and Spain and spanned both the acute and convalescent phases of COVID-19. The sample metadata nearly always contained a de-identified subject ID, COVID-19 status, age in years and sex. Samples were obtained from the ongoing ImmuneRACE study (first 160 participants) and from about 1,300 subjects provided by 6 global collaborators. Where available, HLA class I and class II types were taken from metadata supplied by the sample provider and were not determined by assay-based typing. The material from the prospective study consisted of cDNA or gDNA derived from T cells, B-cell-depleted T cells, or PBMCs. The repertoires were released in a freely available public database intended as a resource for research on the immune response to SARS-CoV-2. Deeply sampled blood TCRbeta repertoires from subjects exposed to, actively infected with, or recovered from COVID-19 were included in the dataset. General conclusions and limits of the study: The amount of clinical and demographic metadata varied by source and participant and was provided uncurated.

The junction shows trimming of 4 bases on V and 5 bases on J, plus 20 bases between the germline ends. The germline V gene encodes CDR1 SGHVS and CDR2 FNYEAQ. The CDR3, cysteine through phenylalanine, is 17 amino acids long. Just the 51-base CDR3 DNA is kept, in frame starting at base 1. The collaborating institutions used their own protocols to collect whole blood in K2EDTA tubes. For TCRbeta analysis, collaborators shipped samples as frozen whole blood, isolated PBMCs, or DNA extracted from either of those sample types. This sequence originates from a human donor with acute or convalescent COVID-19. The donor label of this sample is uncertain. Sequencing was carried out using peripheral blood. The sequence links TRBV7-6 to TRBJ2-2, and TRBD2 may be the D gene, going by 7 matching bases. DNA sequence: TGTGCCAGCAGCTCCCGAGGGGGGGCCGTCCGGACCGGGGAGCTGTTTTTT. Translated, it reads CASSSRGGAVRTGELFF.